The T cell receptor (beta chain) under discussion was sequenced for a study of T cell responses to AZD1222 COVID-19 vaccine. Study-level information: Second-dose groups at about 4 or about 12 weeks were pooled.

Assay: immunoSEQ multiplex PCR; the TCRdb copy retains only in-frame clones and omits some. The repertoire has around 99,000 clones, about 85% of them found once; the top ten carry around 4.3%. CDR1 is SGHKS and CDR2 is YYEKEE in the germline V gene (reference sequence). J lost 4 bases, V lost 4 bases, and 20 bases had no gene match. This CDR3 comprises 18 residues. This specimen was peripheral blood, taken on day 0 of AZD1222 vaccination. The receptor's source is an adult in good health. This chain joins TRBV5-5 and TRBJ2-7; 7 nucleotides agree with TRBD1. CDR3 bases: TGTGCCAGCAGCCACGAACCTATCGAGGGGGCTACCCGGTACGAGCAGTACTTC. Amino acid sequence: CASSHEPIEGATRYEQYF.